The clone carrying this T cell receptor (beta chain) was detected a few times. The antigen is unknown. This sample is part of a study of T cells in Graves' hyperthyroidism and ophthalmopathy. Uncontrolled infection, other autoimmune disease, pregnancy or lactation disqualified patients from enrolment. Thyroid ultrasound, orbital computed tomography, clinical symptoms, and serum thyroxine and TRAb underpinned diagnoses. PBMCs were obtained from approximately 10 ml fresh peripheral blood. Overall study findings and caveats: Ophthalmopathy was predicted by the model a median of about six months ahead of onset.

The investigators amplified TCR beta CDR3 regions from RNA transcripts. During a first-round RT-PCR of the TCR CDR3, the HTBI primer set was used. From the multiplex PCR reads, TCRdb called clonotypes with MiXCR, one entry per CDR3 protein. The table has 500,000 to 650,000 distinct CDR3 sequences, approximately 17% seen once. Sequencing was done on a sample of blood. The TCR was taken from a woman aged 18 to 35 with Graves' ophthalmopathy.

The CDR3 is CASSLAAGSVDYGYTF. The CDR3 coding sequence is TGTGCCAGCAGCTTAGCGGCAGGGAGCGTCGACTATGGCTACACCTTC. The chain carries TRBV7-6 and TRBJ1-2; a weak D match, TRBD1 (5 bases). The germline CDR1 and CDR2 sequences are SGHVS and FNYEAQ. CDR3 length equals 16 residues. V was trimmed by 0 bases and J by 3 bases, leaving 14 bases between them.